This TCR beta chain was observed in a study of blood T cell repertoires in COVID-19. Overall study context: The origin of the acute and convalescent COVID-19 samples was the United States, Italy and Spain. PBMCs, B-cell-depleted T cells, or T cells were the source of the cDNA or gDNA that made up the material.

Sequencing was performed with immunoSEQ multiplex PCR; in TCRdb, only in-frame clones are kept and a portion is missing. The sample lists 110,000 or so clones; less than 85% were seen once. Sequencing used peripheral blood. The origin of this receptor is a human donor in a cohort sampled during active COVID-19.

As DNA, the CDR3 is TGCGCCAGCAGCCTCCGACTAGCGGGGGACGCGGATACGCAGTATTTT. This encodes CASSLRLAGDADTQYF. The chain has TRBV5-1 and TRBJ2-3; the match to TRBD2 covers 12 bases. Germline V gives CDR1 SGHRS, CDR2 YFSETQ. This CDR3 is 16 amino acids long. Germline trimming cut 4 bases from V and 6 bases from J; bases unmatched to any gene: 9.